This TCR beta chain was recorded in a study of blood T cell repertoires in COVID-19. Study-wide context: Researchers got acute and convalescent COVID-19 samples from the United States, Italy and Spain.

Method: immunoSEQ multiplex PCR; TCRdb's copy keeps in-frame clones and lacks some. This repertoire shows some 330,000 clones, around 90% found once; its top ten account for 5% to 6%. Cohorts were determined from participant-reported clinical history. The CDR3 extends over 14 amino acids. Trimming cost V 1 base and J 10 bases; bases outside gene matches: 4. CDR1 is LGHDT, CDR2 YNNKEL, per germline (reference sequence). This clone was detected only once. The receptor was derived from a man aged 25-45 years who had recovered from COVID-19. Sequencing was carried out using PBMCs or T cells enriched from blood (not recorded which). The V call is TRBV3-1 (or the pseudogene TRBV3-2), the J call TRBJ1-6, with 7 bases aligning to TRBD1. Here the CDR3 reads CASSQAQGDSPLHF. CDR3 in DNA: TGTGCCAGCAGCCAAGCCCAGGGGGACTCACCCCTCCACTTT.